The rows below give T cell receptor beta chains drawn from one sample of a study of neurological immune-mediated disorders. TCRdb passed the 5' RACE reads through MiXCR, listing each CDR3 protein once. The sample records over 25,000 distinct CDR3 sequences, 9% to 15% being singletons. The sequenced sample consisted of PBMCs. The receptors originated from a man aged 60 to 69 in good health. Both conserved end residues are part of each CDR3. A D gene is named only where the DNA matches it firmly. Clone size is stated in some rows and not others, as once, few, many or a class when expanded.

j_call v_call d_call clone_size cdr3_aa cdr3_nt
TRBJ2-3 TRBV12-3/TRBV12-4 NA medium-sized CASTSPYKGDTQYF TGTGCCAGCACCTCCCCCTATAAAGGGGATACGCAGTATTTT
TRBJ1-5 TRBV28 NA many CASSLRGQPQHF TGTGCCAGCAGTTTACGGGGACAGCCCCAGCATTTT
TRBJ2-3 TRBV20-1 TRBD2 many CSARLAGPTDTQYF TGCAGTGCTAGGCTAGCGGGGCCCACAGATACGCAGTATTTT
TRBJ1-5 TRBV19 NA NA CASSIGGGQPQHF TGTGCCAGTAGTATCGGGGGGGGTCAGCCCCAGCATTTT
TRBJ2-7 TRBV20-1 TRBD2 many CSAGAGGLGEQYF TGCAGTGCGGGGGCGGGAGGGCTGGGGGAGCAGTACTTC
TRBJ2-5 TRBV29-1 TRBD2 many CSVEDGGSPETQYF TGCAGCGTTGAAGACGGCGGGAGCCCCGAGACCCAGTACTTC
TRBJ2-3 TRBV7-6 TRBD2 many CASSPRLAGGLDTQYF TGTGCCAGCAGCCCTCGACTAGCGGGGGGACTAGATACGCAGTATTTT
TRBJ1-1 TRBV5-1 NA many CASSHGQTEAFF TGCGCCAGCAGCCACGGACAGACTGAAGCTTTCTTT
TRBJ2-3 TRBV5-1 TRBD2 many CASSLGLSGADTQYF TGCGCCAGCAGCTTGGGTCTCAGCGGGGCAGATACGCAGTATTTT
TRBJ2-5 TRBV5-1 NA many CASSLERVETQYF TGCGCCAGCAGCTTGGAACGTGTCGAGACCCAGTACTTC
TRBJ1-1 TRBV18 NA many CASSPERDFNTEAFF TGTGCCAGCTCACCGGAGCGGGACTTCAACACTGAAGCTTTCTTT
TRBJ2-7 TRBV7-9 NA many CASSFVGGPYEQYF TGTGCCAGCAGCTTTGTTGGCGGCCCCTACGAGCAGTACTTC
TRBJ2-2 TRBV12-3/TRBV12-4 NA many CASSLGVLDGELFF TGTGCCAGCAGTTTAGGTGTTCTGGACGGGGAGCTGTTTTTT
TRBJ2-3 TRBV10-3 TRBD2 many CAIGLDTDTQYF TGTGCCATAGGACTAGATACAGATACGCAGTATTTT
TRBJ1-6 TRBV20-1 NA medium-sized CSATYGGNPSYSPLHF TGCAGTGCCACCTACGGAGGGAACCCCTCTTATTCACCCCTCCACTTT
TRBJ2-3 TRBV5-1 NA medium-sized CASRIGTSTDTQYF TGCGCCAGCAGGATTGGGACATCTACAGATACGCAGTATTTT
TRBJ2-2 TRBV3-1 TRBD2 NA CASSHLLSGTSGRAITGELFF TGTGCCAGCAGCCATCTTCTATCCGGGACTAGCGGGAGGGCCATCACCGGGGAGCTGTTTTTT
TRBJ2-1 TRBV12-3/TRBV12-4 NA many CASSFWGSDNEQFF TGTGCCAGCAGTTTTTGGGGATCAGACAATGAGCAGTTCTTC
TRBJ1-2 TRBV7-2 TRBD1 many CASSQTGNYGYTF TGTGCCAGCAGCCAGACAGGGAACTATGGCTACACCTTC
TRBJ2-5 TRBV7-8 NA few CASSLIFEGSQETQYF TGTGCCAGCAGCTTAATATTCGAGGGCAGTCAAGAGACCCAGTACTTC
TRBJ2-1 TRBV6-5 NA medium-sized CASSYQGTTNEQFF TGTGCCAGCAGTTATCAAGGGACCACAAATGAGCAGTTCTTC
TRBJ1-1 TRBV20-1 NA many CRVQQPNTEAFF TGCAGGGTTCAACAGCCGAACACTGAAGCTTTCTTT
TRBJ2-1 TRBV18 TRBD2 many CASSLGLAGVSDEQFF TGTGCCAGCTCATTAGGACTAGCGGGAGTTAGCGATGAGCAGTTCTTC
TRBJ2-1 TRBV5-1 TRBD2 many CASSSKVGGGAGEQFF TGCGCCAGCAGCTCGAAGGTGGGCGGGGGGGCCGGAGAGCAGTTCTTC
TRBJ2-7 TRBV27 TRBD1 many CASSPGQGVKGEQYF TGTGCCAGCAGTCCTGGACAGGGAGTGAAGGGTGAGCAGTACTTC
TRBJ2-1 TRBV6-1 TRBD1 many CASSARGQTYNEQFF TGTGCCAGCAGCGCGAGGGGACAGACCTACAATGAGCAGTTCTTC
TRBJ2-7 TRBV29-1 NA NA CSVASGAYEQYF TGCAGCGTCGCCTCAGGGGCCTACGAGCAGTACTTC
TRBJ2-7 TRBV5-1 NA many CASSPGWGYEQYF TGCGCCAGCAGCCCAGGGTGGGGCTACGAGCAGTACTTC
TRBJ2-1 TRBV5-1 NA many CASSTEGGNEQFF TGCGCCAGCAGCACGGAGGGTGGAAATGAGCAGTTCTTC
TRBJ2-3 TRBV7-2 NA many CASSGRLADTDTQYF TGTGCCAGCAGCGGTCGGCTAGCAGACACAGATACGCAGTATTTT
TRBJ2-3 TRBV20-1 NA many CSARPLTDTQYF TGCAGTGCTAGACCGTTGACAGATACGCAGTATTTT
TRBJ2-7 TRBV5-5 TRBD1 many CASSLARTDRGYEQYF TGTGCCAGCAGCTTGGCTCGGACGGACAGGGGCTACGAGCAGTACTTC
TRBJ2-3 TRBV28 NA few CASSFANWSQYF TGTGCCAGCAGTTTTGCCAATTGGTCGCAGTATTTT